The present T cell receptor beta chain was sequenced within a study of early T cells in non-severe SARS-CoV-2 infection. As for the study in general: RNA in bulk from unsorted whole blood was sequenced, and chains were unpaired.

Individual cDNA molecules each received unique molecular identifiers attached to them. TCRdb independently ran MiXCR on the 5' RACE reads; one entry per CDR3 protein. The table lists roughly 72,000 distinct CDR3 sequences, over 10% of them singletons. A note on this clonotype: Its antigen is as yet unknown.

This CDR3 is built from 14 residues. V was clipped by 2 bases and J by 2 bases; unmatched bases: 0. Germline CDR1 reads SGHVS; CDR2 reads FNYEAQ. The study, taken as a whole, reports: Matching with VDJdb favored anti-spike CD8 responses (missing private and CD4 specificities).

The V call is TRBV7-6, the J call TRBJ2-1, with 7 positions matching TRBD2. Sequences were derived from whole blood, sampled at baseline. The source is an adult who was a healthcare worker with PCR-confirmed SARS-CoV-2 infection or an uninfected control (not recorded which). In DNA, the CDR3 is TGTGCCAGCAGCTTAAGCGGGGCCTACAATGAGCAGTTCTTC. This translates into CASSLSGAYNEQFF.